Below, one T cell receptor beta chain is given with its context. These data come from a study of control samples from healthy donors and cancer patients. The method was immunoSEQ multiplex PCR; TCRdb's version includes in-frame clones alone and lacks a portion of them. The sample holds around 150,000 clones, approximately 94% seen once. This sequence originates from a woman aged 40 to 50 in good health. Specimen: blood.

The CDR3 DNA reads as TGTGCCAGCAGGGGTCTCAGGGAGAACACTGAAGCTTTCTTT. Amino acids: CASRGLRENTEAFF. The chain links TRBV2 to TRBJ1-1; D might be TRBD1 (5 bases). CDR1 is SNHLY, CDR2 FYNNEI, per germline. V was trimmed by 6 bases and J by 1 base, leaving 12 bases between them. The CDR3 has 14 residues.